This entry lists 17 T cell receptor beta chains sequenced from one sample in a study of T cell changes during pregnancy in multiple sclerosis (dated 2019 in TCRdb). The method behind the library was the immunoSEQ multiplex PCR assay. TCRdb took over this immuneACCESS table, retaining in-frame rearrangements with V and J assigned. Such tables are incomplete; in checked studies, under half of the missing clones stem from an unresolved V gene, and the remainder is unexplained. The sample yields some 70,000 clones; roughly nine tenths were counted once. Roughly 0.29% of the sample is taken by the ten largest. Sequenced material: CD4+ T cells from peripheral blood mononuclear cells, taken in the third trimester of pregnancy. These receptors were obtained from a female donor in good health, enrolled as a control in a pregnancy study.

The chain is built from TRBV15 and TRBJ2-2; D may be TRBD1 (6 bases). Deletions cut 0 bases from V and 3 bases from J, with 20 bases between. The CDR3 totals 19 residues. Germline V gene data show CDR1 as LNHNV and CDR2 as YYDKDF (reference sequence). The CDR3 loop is CATSRDYPRRGGDTGELFF. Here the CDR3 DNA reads TGTGCCACCAGCAGAGACTATCCCCGCAGGGGTGGGGACACCGGGGAGCTGTTTTTT.

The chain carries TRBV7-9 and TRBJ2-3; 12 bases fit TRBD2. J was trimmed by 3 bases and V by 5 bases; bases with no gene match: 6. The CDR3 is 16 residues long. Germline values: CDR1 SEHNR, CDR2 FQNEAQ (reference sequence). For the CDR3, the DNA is TGTGCCAGCAGCCCGACCGGGACTAGCGGGACAGATACGCAGTATTTT. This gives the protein CASSPTGTSGTDTQYF.

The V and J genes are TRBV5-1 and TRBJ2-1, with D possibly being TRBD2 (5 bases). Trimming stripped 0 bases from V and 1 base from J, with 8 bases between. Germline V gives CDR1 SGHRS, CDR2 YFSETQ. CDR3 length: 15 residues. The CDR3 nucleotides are TGCGCCAGCAGCTTGGGGGGAGCTTCCTACAATGAGCAGTTCTTC. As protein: CASSLGGASYNEQFF.

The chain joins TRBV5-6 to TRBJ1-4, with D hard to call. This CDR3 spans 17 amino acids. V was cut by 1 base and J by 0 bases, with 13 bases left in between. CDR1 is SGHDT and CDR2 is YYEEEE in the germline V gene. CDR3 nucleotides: TGTGCCAGCAGCTTGCTAGGTGCAGCCTCAACTAATGAAAAACTGTTTTTT. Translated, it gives CASSLLGAASTNEKLFF.

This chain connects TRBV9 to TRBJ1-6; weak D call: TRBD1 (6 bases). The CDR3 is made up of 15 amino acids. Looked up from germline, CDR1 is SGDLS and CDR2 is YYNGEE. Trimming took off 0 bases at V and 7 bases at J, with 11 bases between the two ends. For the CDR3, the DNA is TGTGCCAGCAGCGTAGCGGGGGGCGCGAATTCACCCCTCCACTTT. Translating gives CASSVAGGANSPLHF. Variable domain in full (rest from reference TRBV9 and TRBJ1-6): DSGVTQTPKHLITATGQRVTLRCSPRSGDLSVYWYQQSLDQGLQFLIQYYNGEERAKGNILERFSAQQFPDLHSELNLSSLELGDSALYFCASSVAGGANSPLHFGNGTRLTVT.

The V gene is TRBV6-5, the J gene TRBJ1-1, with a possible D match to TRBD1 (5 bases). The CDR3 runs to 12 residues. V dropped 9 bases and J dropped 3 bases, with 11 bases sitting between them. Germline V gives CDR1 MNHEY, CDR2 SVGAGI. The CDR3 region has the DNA TGTGCCAGTTGGGGGGGGGACACTGAAGCTTTCTTT. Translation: CASWGGDTEAFF.

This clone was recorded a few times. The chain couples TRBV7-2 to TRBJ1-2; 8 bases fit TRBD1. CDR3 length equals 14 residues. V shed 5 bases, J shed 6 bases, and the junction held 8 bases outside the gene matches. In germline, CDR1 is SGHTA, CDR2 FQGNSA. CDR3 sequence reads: CASSHRVQGDGYTF. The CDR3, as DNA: TGTGCCAGCAGCCATAGGGTACAGGGGGATGGCTACACCTTC.

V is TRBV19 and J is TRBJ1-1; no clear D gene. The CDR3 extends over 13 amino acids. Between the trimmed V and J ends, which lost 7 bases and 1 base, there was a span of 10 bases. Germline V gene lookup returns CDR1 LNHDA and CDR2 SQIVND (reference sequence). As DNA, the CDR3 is TGTGCCAGTACTACGACTAGGAACACTGAAGCTTTCTTT. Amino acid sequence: CASTTTRNTEAFF.

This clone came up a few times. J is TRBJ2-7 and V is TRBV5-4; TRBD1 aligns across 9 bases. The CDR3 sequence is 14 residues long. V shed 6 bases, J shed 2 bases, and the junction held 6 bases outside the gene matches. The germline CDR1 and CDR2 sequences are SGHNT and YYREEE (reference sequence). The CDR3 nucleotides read TGTGCCAGCATGCCCCGGGACAGGGCCTACGAGCAGTACTTC. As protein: CASMPRDRAYEQYF.

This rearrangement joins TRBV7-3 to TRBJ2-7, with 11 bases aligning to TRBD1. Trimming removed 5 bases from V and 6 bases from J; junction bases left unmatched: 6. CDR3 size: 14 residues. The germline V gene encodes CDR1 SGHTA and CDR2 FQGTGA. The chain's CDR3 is CASSLGQGAGEQYF. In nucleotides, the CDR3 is TGTGCCAGCAGCCTTGGACAGGGGGCTGGCGAGCAGTACTTC.

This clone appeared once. The CDR3 sequence is CASSPQTGGQETQYF. The CDR3 nucleotides are TGTGCCAGCTCACCCCAGACAGGGGGCCAAGAGACCCAGTACTTC. The V call is TRBV18, the J call TRBJ2-5, with 9 bases lining up with TRBD1. Germline CDR1 KGHSH, CDR2 LQKENI. After removal of 3 bases from V and 1 base from J, the junction contained 3 bases not matched to a gene. The CDR3 runs 15 residues. Complete variable domain (other parts from reference TRBV18 and TRBJ2-5): NAGVMQNPRHLVRRRGQEARLRCSPMKGHSHVYWYRQLPEEGLKFMVYLQKENIIDESGMPKERFSAEFPKEGPSILRIQQVVRGDSAAYFCASSPQTGGQETQYFGPGTRLLVL.

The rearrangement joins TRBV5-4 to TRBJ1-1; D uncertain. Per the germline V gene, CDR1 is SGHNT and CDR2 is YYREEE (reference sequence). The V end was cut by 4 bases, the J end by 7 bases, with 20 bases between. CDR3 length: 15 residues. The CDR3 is CASSPRAGRVHEAFF. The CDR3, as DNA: TGTGCCAGCAGCCCACGCGCGGGGAGAGTACATGAAGCTTTCTTT. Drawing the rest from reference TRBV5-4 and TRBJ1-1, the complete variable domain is ETGVTQSPTHLIKTRGQQVTLRCSSQSGHNTVSWYQQALGQGPQFIFQYYREEENGRGNFPPRFSGLQFPNYSSELNVNALELDDSALYLCASSPRAGRVHEAFFGQGTRLTVV.

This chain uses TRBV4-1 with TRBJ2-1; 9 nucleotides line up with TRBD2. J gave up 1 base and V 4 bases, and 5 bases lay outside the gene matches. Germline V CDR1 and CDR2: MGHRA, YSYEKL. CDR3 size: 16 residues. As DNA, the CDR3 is TGCGCCAGCAGCCCCCAGCTAGCGGGGTCCTACAATGAGCAGTTCTTC. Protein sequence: CASSPQLAGSYNEQFF.

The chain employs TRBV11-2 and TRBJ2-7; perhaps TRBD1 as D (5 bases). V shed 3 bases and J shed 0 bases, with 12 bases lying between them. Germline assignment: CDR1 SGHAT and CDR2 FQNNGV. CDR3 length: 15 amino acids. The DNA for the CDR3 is TGTGCCAGCAGCTTTATCGACAGATTCTCCTACGAGCAGTACTTC. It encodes CASSFIDRFSYEQYF.

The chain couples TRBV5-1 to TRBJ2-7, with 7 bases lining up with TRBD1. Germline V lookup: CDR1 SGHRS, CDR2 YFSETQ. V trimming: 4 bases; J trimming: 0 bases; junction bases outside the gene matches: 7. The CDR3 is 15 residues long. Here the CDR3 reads CASSPSGTVSYEQYF. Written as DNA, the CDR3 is TGCGCCAGCAGCCCATCCGGGACAGTCTCCTACGAGCAGTACTTC.

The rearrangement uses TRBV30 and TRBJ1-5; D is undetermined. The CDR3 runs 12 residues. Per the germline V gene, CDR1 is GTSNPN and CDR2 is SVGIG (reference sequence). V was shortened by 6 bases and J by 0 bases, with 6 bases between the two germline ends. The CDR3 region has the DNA TGTGCCTGCCAGTATAGCAATCAGCCCCAGCATTTT. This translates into CACQYSNQPQHF.

CDR3 DNA: TGCGCCAGCAGCTTGAACAGGGGGTCTGAGGAGCAGTACTTC. Protein product: CASSLNRGSEEQYF. The rearrangement links TRBV5-1 to TRBJ2-7; 8 nucleotides agree with TRBD1. Trimming cost V 1 base and J 7 bases; bases outside gene matches: 7. Germline-derived CDR1 and CDR2 are SGHRS and YFSETQ. The CDR3 is 14 residues long.